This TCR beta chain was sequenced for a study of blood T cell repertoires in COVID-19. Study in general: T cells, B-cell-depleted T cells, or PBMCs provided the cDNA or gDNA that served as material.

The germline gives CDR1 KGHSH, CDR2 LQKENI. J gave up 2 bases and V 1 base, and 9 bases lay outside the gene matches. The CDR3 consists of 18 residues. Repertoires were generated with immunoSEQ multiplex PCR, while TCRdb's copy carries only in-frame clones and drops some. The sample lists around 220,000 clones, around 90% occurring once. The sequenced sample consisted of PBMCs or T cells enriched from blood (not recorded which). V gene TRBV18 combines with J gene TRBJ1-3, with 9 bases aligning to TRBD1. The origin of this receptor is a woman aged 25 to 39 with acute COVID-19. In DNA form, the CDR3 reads TGTGCCAGCTCACCACTTGGGACAGGGATAAAGACTGGAAACACCATATATTTT. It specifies CASSPLGTGIKTGNTIYF.